The 23 T cell receptor beta chains below were found in one sample sequenced in a study of spatial heterogeneity in lung cancer. Regarding time point: blood at routine non-recurrence follow-up after resection. TCRdb passed the 5' RACE reads through MiXCR, listing each CDR3 protein once. The top ten clones hold 20% to 25% of a sample with roughly 99,000 distinct CDR3 sequences, 15% to 20% of them seen once. This specimen consisted of PBMCs, obtained at follow-up. The receptors were sampled from a male donor with early-stage non-small cell lung cancer.

The rearrangement joins TRBV7-3 to TRBJ2-1, with D perhaps assigned TRBD1 or TRBD2 (5 bases each). CDR1 and CDR2 (germline): SGHTA, FQGTGA. The V and J ends lost 2 bases and 10 bases respectively, with 12 bases between them. CDR3 length: 13 residues. This CDR3 is CASSLGTGREQFF. In DNA, the CDR3 is TGTGCCAGCAGCTTAGGGACCGGAAGGGAGCAGTTCTTC. The full variable domain, with the rest looked up from reference TRBV7-3 and TRBJ2-1, is GAGVSQTPSNKVTEKGKYVELRCDPISGHTALYWYRQSLGQGPEFLIYFQGTGAADDSGLPNDRFFAVRPEGSVSTLKIQRTERGDSAVYLCASSLGTGREQFFGPGTRLTVL.

The genes are TRBV4-2 and TRBJ2-3, with TRBD2 identical over 10 bases. V shed 1 base and J 3 bases; nucleotides not matched to a gene: 4. This CDR3 region has 16 residues. Germline lookup yields CDR1 LGHNA and CDR2 YNFKEQ. Here the CDR3 DNA reads TGTGCCAGCAGCCAAGTAACTAGCGGGGAAACAGATACGCAGTATTTT. Protein sequence: CASSQVTSGETDTQYF.

The rearrangement joins TRBV27 to TRBJ2-7; 11 positions agree with TRBD1. J was trimmed by 3 bases and V by 0 bases; bases with no gene match: 7. Germline CDR1 is MNHEY and CDR2 is SMNVEV (reference sequence). The CDR3 has 17 amino acids. The CDR3 region is CASSLSGGGTGGYEQYF. The CDR3 nucleotides are TGTGCCAGCAGTTTATCGGGTGGCGGGACAGGGGGCTACGAGCAGTACTTC.

In this sample, this clonotype turned up a few times. This chain links TRBV6-5 with TRBJ1-1; maybe TRBD1 (6 bases). Per germline, CDR1 MNHEY and CDR2 SVGAGI. This CDR3 region has 14 residues. The ends were cut back, 4 bases at V and 7 bases at J, with 16 bases in the middle. CDR3 residues: CASSSEMGGGEAFF. The DNA for the CDR3 is TGTGCCAGCAGTTCGGAGATGGGGGGCGGTGAAGCTTTCTTT.

A remark on this clonotype: This clone may be a read error of a much larger clone one base away. The chain combines TRBV30 with TRBJ1-6, with a possible D match to TRBD1 (6 bases). The length of the CDR3 is 16 residues. The germline CDR1 and CDR2 sequences are GTSNPN and SVGIG (reference sequence). The DNA for the CDR3 is TGTGTCTGGAGTTTTCCAGACAGGCTCACGAATTCACCCCTCCACTTT. It translates to CVWSFPDRLTNSPLHF.

The chain joins TRBV5-1 to TRBJ2-1, with 13 bases that match TRBD2. The ends lost 4 bases at V and 5 bases at J; junction bases unmatched: 9. The CDR3 is 17 residues long. The V gene's germline CDR1 is SGHRS and CDR2 YFSETQ. The CDR3 DNA reads as TGCGCCAGCAGCCTAGGACTAGCGGGGGTACTAAACAATGAGCAGTTCTTC. Protein product: CASSLGLAGVLNNEQFF.

V is TRBV9 and J is TRBJ2-3, with D possibly TRBD1 on 6 matching bases. The CDR3 spans 15 residues. V was trimmed by 0 bases and J by 0 bases, leaving 8 bases between them. Germline CDR1 is SGDLS and CDR2 is YYNGEE. CDR3 residues: CASSVGTVSTDTQYF. CDR3 DNA: TGTGCCAGCAGCGTAGGGACAGTTAGCACAGATACGCAGTATTTT.

This clonotype was counted a few times. The rearrangement joins TRBV20-1 to TRBJ1-1; the D gene is possibly TRBD1 (5 bases). The CDR3 has 14 residues. The V gene lost 5 bases and the J gene lost 3 bases, with 16 bases spanning the gap. Germline CDR1 is DFQATT and CDR2 is SNEGSKA (reference sequence). The CDR3 loop is CSAPSLLGDTEAFF. CDR3 nucleotide sequence: TGCAGTGCTCCCTCCTTATTGGGGGACACTGAAGCTTTCTTT.

This chain connects TRBV4-1 to TRBJ2-1; D assignment may be TRBD1 or TRBD2 (6 bases each). There are 16 residues in the CDR3. Trimming stripped 2 bases from V and 8 bases from J, with 19 bases between. From germline, CDR1 is MGHRA and CDR2 YSYEKL. CDR3 coding DNA: TGCGCCAGCAGCCAACAAACCTTTCTCGGGGGCGATGAGCAGTTCTTC. Translated: CASSQQTFLGGDEQFF.

CDR3: CASSLAFEGTDTQYF. The DNA for the CDR3 is TGTGCCAGCAGCTTAGCGTTTGAAGGGACAGATACGCAGTATTTT. V gene TRBV7-9 combines with J gene TRBJ2-3, with D hard to call. With 0 bases removed from V and 3 bases from J, the gap between germline ends came to 10 bases. Germline V gene sequence: CDR1 SEHNR, CDR2 FQNEAQ (reference sequence). This CDR3 is built from 15 residues.

The rearrangement joins TRBV27 to TRBJ2-1; D may correspond to TRBD1 or TRBD2 (6 bases each). There are 15 residues in the CDR3. Germline CDR1 and CDR2: MNHEY and SMNVEV (reference sequence). V lost 8 bases, J lost 0 bases, and 14 bases lay in between. The CDR3 nucleotides are TGTGCCAGCGGTCGAGGGGGGAGCTCCTACAATGAGCAGTTCTTC. Protein product: CASGRGGSSYNEQFF.

Many counts were recorded for this clonotype. The rearrangement joins TRBV7-9 to TRBJ1-5; D remains ambiguous. In germline, CDR1 is SEHNR, CDR2 FQNEAQ (reference sequence). This CDR3 has 14 residues. V lost 4 bases to trimming and J lost 6 bases, with 13 bases between them. CDR3 sequence: CASSSAGVTQPQHF. The CDR3 DNA reads TGTGCCAGCAGCTCCGCGGGCGTCACTCAGCCCCAGCATTTT. The full variable domain, its missing parts supplied by reference TRBV7-9 and TRBJ1-5, is DTGVSQNPRHKITKRGQNVTFRCDPISEHNRLYWYRQTLGQGPEFLTYFQNEAQLEKSRLLSDRFSAERPKGSFSTLEIQRTEQGDSAMYLCASSSAGVTQPQHFGDGTRLSIL.

The rearrangement uses TRBV27 and TRBJ1-4, with D perhaps TRBD1 (6 bases). The ends were cut back, 5 bases at V and 8 bases at J, with 15 bases in the middle. The germline V gene encodes CDR1 MNHEY and CDR2 SMNVEV (reference sequence). This CDR3 has 14 residues. CDR3 coding DNA: TGTGCCAGCAGTCCGATCGGACAGTTCGAAAAACTGTTTTTT. As protein: CASSPIGQFEKLFF.

This rearrangement joins TRBV24-1 to TRBJ2-7, with TRBD1 matching over 10 bases. There are 18 residues in the CDR3. Germline values: CDR1 KGHDR, CDR2 SFDVKD. The trim removed 6 bases at V and 6 bases at J, leaving 19 bases unmatched. CDR3 coding DNA: TGTGCCACCAGTCCTCGGGACAGGGGTCCCAGGACTAGGGTCGAGCAGTACTTC. It specifies CATSPRDRGPRTRVEQYF.

This clonotype occurred many times. The chain couples TRBV7-9 to TRBJ1-1, with unresolved D. The CDR3 contains 13 residues. CDR1 SEHNR and CDR2 FQNEAQ come from the germline V gene (reference sequence). V was shortened by 4 bases and J by 4 bases, with 10 bases between the two germline ends. CDR3 protein: CASSSWPVTEAFF. In DNA, the CDR3 is TGTGCCAGCAGCTCGTGGCCGGTCACTGAAGCTTTCTTT. The full variable domain, in which reference TRBV7-9 and TRBJ1-1 provide the parts outside the CDR3, is DTGVSQNPRHKITKRGQNVTFRCDPISEHNRLYWYRQTLGQGPEFLTYFQNEAQLEKSRLLSDRFSAERPKGSFSTLEIQRTEQGDSAMYLCASSSWPVTEAFFGQGTRLTVV.

This clonotype has more than one count but fewer than ten. J is TRBJ1-5 and V is TRBV5-6, with D tentatively TRBD1 (5 bases). The CDR3 is 14 amino acids. Trimming took 4 bases from V and 1 from J, leaving 9 bases between them. From germline, CDR1 is SGHDT and CDR2 YYEEEE. The CDR3 DNA reads as TGTGCCAGCAGCACGGGACCGAGCAATCAGCCCCAGCATTTT. The encoded protein is CASSTGPSNQPQHF.

This clonotype occurred a few times. The gene calls are TRBV6-4 and TRBJ2-3, with D perhaps TRBD2 (6 bases). Germline values: CDR1 MRHNA, CDR2 SNTAGT. The ends were cut back, 5 bases at V and 4 bases at J, with 16 bases in the middle. CDR3 size: 15 residues. CDR3 region: CASSPQGLLPDTQYF. The CDR3 bases are TGTGCCAGCAGTCCCCAGGGACTTCTGCCAGATACGCAGTATTTT.

This clonotype was detected a few times. The chain recombines TRBV20-1 with TRBJ2-5; TRBD1 or TRBD2 may be the D gene (5 bases each). CDR1 and CDR2 from the germline V gene are DFQATT and SNEGSKA (reference sequence). The CDR3 is 13 residues long. V was clipped by 5 bases and J by 0 bases, with 10 bases between them. The CDR3 DNA is TGCAGTGCTGAAGGGACCGACCAAGAGACCCAGTACTTC. Its protein product is CSAEGTDQETQYF.

This clonotype has only a few counts. The chain employs TRBV12-3 or TRBV12-4 and TRBJ1-3; D unclear. Trimming took off 7 bases at V and 4 bases at J, with 11 bases between the two ends. This CDR3 region has 13 residues. CDR3 loop: CASTPLEGNTIYF. The CDR3 DNA reads TGTGCCAGCACCCCACTGGAGGGAAACACCATATATTTT.

This clonotype was counted between two and nine times. The chain couples TRBV2 to TRBJ2-1; no clear D. Germline V gene lookup returns CDR1 SNHLY and CDR2 FYNNEI. Trimming stripped 6 bases from V and 4 bases from J, with 10 bases between. CDR3 length: 13 amino acids. CDR3 nucleotide sequence: TGTGCCAGCAGGACTCCCCTTTACAATGAGCAGTTCTTC. Its protein is CASRTPLYNEQFF.

This clonotype was seen repeatedly, ten times or more. The chain recombines TRBV28 with TRBJ1-5; no firm D call. With 7 bases removed from V and 4 bases from J, the gap between germline ends came to 11 bases. The length of the CDR3 is 13 residues. Germline CDR1 is MDHEN and CDR2 is SYDVKM. Here the CDR3 reads CASIDARNQPQHF. In DNA form, the CDR3 reads TGTGCCAGCATTGACGCTAGAAATCAGCCCCAGCATTTT.

This clonotype was recorded a few times. The chain recombines TRBV2 with TRBJ2-1, with no clear D. Germline V CDR1 and CDR2: SNHLY, FYNNEI. V lost 2 bases and J lost 15, with 11 bases in between. This CDR3 region has 11 residues. CDR3 protein: CASSEPGLLFF. The CDR3, as DNA: TGTGCCAGCAGTGAACCCGGCCTCCTGTTCTTC.

A word on this clonotype: At one boundary the junction diverges from the germline segment, which might be a read error. This sequence joins TRBV7-2 and TRBJ2-3; tentatively, D is TRBD2 (5 bases). The V gene's germline CDR1 is SGHTA and CDR2 FQGNSA. The CDR3 is made up of 12 amino acids. The CDR3 sequence is CASSLVGDSQYF. CDR3 nucleotides: TGTGCCAGCAGCTTAGTGGGAGATTCGCAGTATTTT.